Each of the 29 T cell receptor beta chains below was sequenced from the same sample in a study of cytomegalovirus exposure and HLA in healthy donors (dated by TCRdb to about 2017). The library was built by means of the immunoSEQ multiplex PCR assay. The multiplex PCR relied on a mix of 60 forward primers for TCR Vbeta segments and 13 reverse primers for TCR Jbeta segments. TCRdb took this table from immuneACCESS and kept in-frame rearrangements with V and J called. Such tables lack part of the clones; where checked against another copy, unresolved V genes explain under half of the gap, and the rest is unexplained. This sample gives roughly 100,000 clones in total; about 75% of them show up just once. 5.8% of the sample belongs to the ten largest clones. The specimen was PBMCs. The receptors were sampled from a man in his 60s in good health and CMV-seropositive.

This clone appeared once. The chain carries TRBV5-1 and TRBJ2-2, with TRBD2 identical over 11 bases. Germline V CDR1 and CDR2: SGHRS, YFSETQ. The CDR3 runs 18 residues. With V trimmed by 4 bases and J by 0 bases, 8 bases remained unmatched. CDR3 sequence reads: CASSREASGGTNTGELFF. The DNA of the CDR3 is TGCGCCAGCAGCCGGGAGGCTAGCGGGGGGACGAACACCGGGGAGCTGTTTTTT.

J is TRBJ2-2 and V is TRBV10-3; perhaps TRBD2 as D (6 bases). This CDR3 comprises 16 residues. CDR1 is ENHRY, CDR2 SYGVKD, per germline. Trimming removed 0 bases at V and 4 bases at J, with 12 bases between. In DNA form, the CDR3 reads TGTGCCATCAGTGAGTCGACGGGACTGGTCACCGGGGAGCTGTTTTTT. The encoded protein is CAISESTGLVTGELFF.

The chain recombines TRBV19 with TRBJ2-2; 9 bases line up with TRBD1. Germline assignment: CDR1 LNHDA and CDR2 SQIVND (reference sequence). This CDR3 has 15 residues. V shed 7 bases, J shed 7 bases, and the junction held 10 bases outside the gene matches. As DNA, the CDR3 is TGTGCCAGTACCACCGGACAGGGGCGGGTCGGGGAGCTGTTTTTT. Translated, it gives CASTTGQGRVGELFF.

The chain links TRBV27 to TRBJ2-5, with TRBD2 identical over 9 bases. Germline V lookup: CDR1 MNHEY, CDR2 SMNVEV (reference sequence). CDR3 length equals 15 residues. V shed 6 bases and J 5 bases; nucleotides not matched to a gene: 10. The CDR3: CASRNAGGARETQYF. The DNA for the CDR3 is TGTGCCAGCAGGAACGCGGGGGGGGCCCGGGAGACCCAGTACTTC.

V gene TRBV15 combines with J gene TRBJ2-3, with 7 bases lining up with TRBD1. CDR3 length equals 16 residues. Germline loops: CDR1 LNHNV, CDR2 YYDKDF (reference sequence). V was clipped by 1 base and J by 1 base; unmatched bases: 5. CDR3 in DNA: TGTGCCACCAGCAGAGCGGGTACAGGGGGCACAGATACGCAGTATTTT. Translation: CATSRAGTGGTDTQYF.

The V call is TRBV5-1, the J call TRBJ1-2; 9 bases are shared with TRBD1. The germline V gene has CDR1 SGHRS and CDR2 YFSETQ. The CDR3 covers 15 residues. V was pared by 4 bases and J by 3 bases, with 7 bases of the junction left unmatched. CDR3 amino acids: CASSSHRGLDYGYTF. CDR3 DNA sequence: TGCGCCAGCAGCAGTCACAGGGGGCTCGACTATGGCTACACCTTC. Full variable domain (rest looked up from reference TRBV5-1 and TRBJ1-2): KAGVTQTPRYLIKTRGQQVTLSCSPISGHRSVSWYQQTPGQGLQFLFEYFSETQRNKGNFPGRFSGRQFSNSRSEMNVSTLELGDSALYLCASSSHRGLDYGYTFGSGTRLTVV.

The J gene is TRBJ2-5, the V gene TRBV4-2, with 11 bases lining up with TRBD2. Gene TRBJ2-7 matches the end of the DNA better, so the J call may be wrong. The CDR3 extends over 16 amino acids. CDR1 LGHNA and CDR2 YNFKEQ come from the germline V gene. The CDR3 spells CASSQEVSGGEYEQYF. The CDR3 bases are TGTGCCAGCAGCCAAGAGGTTAGCGGGGGGGAGTACGAGCAGTACTTC.

The chain uses TRBV9 and TRBJ2-5; D possibly corresponds to TRBD2 (6 bases). From germline, CDR1 is SGDLS and CDR2 YYNGEE. This CDR3 comprises 13 residues. Trimming shortened V by 2 bases and J by 1 base, and 6 bases separated the two germline ends. The CDR3 bases are TGTGCCAGCAGCGTGGGGGGCCAAGAGACCCAGTACTTC. Amino acid sequence: CASSVGGQETQYF.

The rearrangement joins TRBV6-1 to TRBJ1-5; TRBD1 might be the D (5 bases). Trimming removed 8 bases at V and 2 bases at J, with 13 bases between. Per germline, CDR1 MNHNS and CDR2 SASEGT. The CDR3 sequence is 14 residues long. The CDR3 loop is CASGGGGGNQPQHF. In nucleotides, the CDR3 is TGTGCCAGCGGCGGTGGGGGGGGCAATCAGCCCCAGCATTTT.

The V call is TRBV6-5, the J call TRBJ1-4, with a possible D match to TRBD1 (6 bases). Trimming cost V 6 bases and J 7 bases, with 18 bases left between them. Germline V CDR1 and CDR2: MNHEY, SVGAGI. The CDR3 spans 15 residues. The CDR3 DNA follows: TGTGCCAGCAGGCTTGGGGGCAGGGAGCGTGAAAAACTGTTTTTT. Protein sequence: CASRLGGREREKLFF.

The J gene is TRBJ2-3, the V gene TRBV10-2, with TRBD2 matching over 13 bases. From germline, CDR1 is WSHSY and CDR2 SAAADI. The CDR3 has 19 residues. Trimming took 7 bases from V and 2 from J; bases not matched to a gene: 15. Here the CDR3 DNA reads TGCGCCAGCATGGGGACTAGCGGGGTCACGGCTGTGTTCACAGATACGCAGTATTTT. Translating it yields CASMGTSGVTAVFTDTQYF.

This clone was detected a few times. The gene calls are TRBV5-4 and TRBJ2-7, with 7 positions matching TRBD1. The V segment lost 2 bases and the J segment 1 base; nucleotides outside the gene matches: 3. Germline V gene data show CDR1 as SGHNT and CDR2 as YYREEE (reference sequence). The CDR3 spans 14 residues. CDR3 region: CASSLRDRSYEQYF. The DNA of the CDR3 is TGTGCCAGCAGCTTAAGGGACAGATCCTACGAGCAGTACTTC.

V and J are TRBV18 and TRBJ2-5; TRBD1 matches at 9 bases. CDR1 is KGHSH and CDR2 is LQKENI in the germline V gene. The V and J ends lost 0 bases and 5 bases, in that order; junction bases with no gene match: 4. CDR3 length: 15 residues. CDR3 residues: CASSPPGQGQETQYF. CDR3 DNA sequence: TGTGCCAGCTCACCACCGGGACAGGGTCAGGAGACCCAGTACTTC.

The chain carries TRBV4-3 and TRBJ1-1, with D maybe TRBD1 (6 bases). The V gene's germline CDR1 is LGHNA and CDR2 YSLEER. There are 14 residues in the CDR3. V was clipped by 0 bases and J by 7 bases, with 12 bases between them. The CDR3 coding sequence is TGCGCCAGCAGCCAAGATGGGGAAGGGGGTGAAGCTTTCTTT. Protein: CASSQDGEGGEAFF.

The CDR3, as DNA: TGTGCCAGCAGCCCTACTACAGGGAGATCACCCCTCCACTTT. This translates into CASSPTTGRSPLHF. The chain uses TRBV9 and TRBJ1-6; D might be TRBD1 (6 bases). Germline values: CDR1 SGDLS, CDR2 YYNGEE. With 4 bases removed from V and 10 bases from J, the gap between germline ends came to 15 bases. This CDR3 contains 14 residues.

The count of this clone is one. This sequence joins TRBV28 and TRBJ1-2; 8 bases align to TRBD1. There are 16 residues in the CDR3. Germline V gene lookup returns CDR1 MDHEN and CDR2 SYDVKM. Trimming cost V 3 bases and J 1 base; bases outside gene matches: 7. The CDR3 sequence is CASSFPQGADNYGYTF. The CDR3 DNA is TGTGCCAGCAGTTTTCCGCAGGGGGCAGATAACTATGGCTACACCTTC.

A note on this clone: Other DNA sequences in the same sample also yield this CDR3. The CDR3 sequence: CASSPRQENTEAFF. DNA for the CDR3: TGTGCCAGCTCACCACGACAGGAGAACACTGAAGCTTTCTTT. V gene TRBV18 combines with J gene TRBJ1-1; a weak D match, TRBD1 (6 bases). The CDR3 length is 14 residues. CDR1 and CDR2 (germline): KGHSH, LQKENI. Trimming removed 1 base from V and 1 base from J, with 7 bases in between.

The rearrangement joins TRBV18 to TRBJ2-3; weak D call: TRBD1 (6 bases). From germline, CDR1 is KGHSH and CDR2 LQKENI. Trimming left V 5 bases short and J 3 bases short, with 15 bases between. This CDR3 has 15 amino acids. In DNA form, the CDR3 reads TGTGCCAGCTCATCCATACCCAGGGGAACAGATACGCAGTATTTT. Its translation is CASSSIPRGTDTQYF.

The chain links TRBV30 to TRBJ2-1; 8 bases match TRBD2. V was pared by 2 bases and J by 6 bases, with 9 bases of the junction left unmatched. The CDR3 contains 15 residues. In germline, CDR1 is GTSNPN, CDR2 SVGIG (reference sequence). CDR3 bases: TGTGCCTGGAGTCCCTCGACTAGCGCCTTCAATGAGCAGTTCTTC. It encodes CAWSPSTSAFNEQFF.

The count of this clone is one. The rearrangement links TRBV19 to TRBJ1-1; D call uncertain. This CDR3 has 15 amino acids. Germline V gives CDR1 LNHDA, CDR2 SQIVND (reference sequence). Trimming left V 9 bases short and J 6 bases short, with 23 bases between. Written as DNA, the CDR3 is TGTGCCAGCCTAAGGCTGGGCGGGCGAGCCCCTGAAGCTTTCTTT. Translating gives CASLRLGGRAPEAFF.

The chain links TRBV28 to TRBJ2-5; TRBD1 matches at 10 bases. This CDR3 comprises 16 residues. The V gene's germline CDR1 is MDHEN and CDR2 SYDVKM. Trimming cost V 5 bases and J 5 bases; bases outside gene matches: 11. As DNA, the CDR3 is TGTGCCAGCAGTAAGCCGGGGACAGGGGCGTGGGAGACCCAGTACTTC. Its translation is CASSKPGTGAWETQYF.

The chain carries TRBV5-1 and TRBJ1-3; D may be TRBD1 (6 bases). From germline, CDR1 is SGHRS and CDR2 YFSETQ. V was cut by 2 bases and J by 3 bases, with 15 bases left in between. This CDR3 contains 16 residues. CDR3 nucleotide sequence: TGCGCCAGCAGCTTTGTTCCAGGGACAAATGGAAACACCATATATTTT. Protein sequence: CASSFVPGTNGNTIYF.

This clone was recorded only once. The chain is built from TRBV6-5 and TRBJ1-3; D possibly corresponds to TRBD1 (5 bases). The ends were cut back, 0 bases at V and 4 bases at J, with 13 bases in the middle. The CDR3 runs 16 residues. The germline V gene encodes CDR1 MNHEY and CDR2 SVGAGI. The CDR3 DNA follows: TGTGCCAGCAGTTACTCGATCGGGGGACTAGGAAACACCATATATTTT. It is translated as CASSYSIGGLGNTIYF.

V usage is TRBV5-5 and J usage is TRBJ2-1, with 10 bases fitting TRBD2. Germline-derived CDR1 and CDR2 are SGHKS and YYEKEE (reference sequence). The V and J ends lost 1 base and 8 bases, in that order; junction bases with no gene match: 9. The CDR3 runs 16 residues. CDR3 in DNA: TGTGCCAGCAGCTTGTCCAGCGGGGGGGCCGTAGATGAGCAGTTCTTC. Translated, it gives CASSLSSGGAVDEQFF.

This chain connects TRBV7-8 to TRBJ1-1, with 9 bases matching TRBD1. The CDR3 totals 15 residues. From germline, CDR1 is SGHVS and CDR2 FQNEAQ. The ends lost 2 bases at V and 4 bases at J; junction bases unmatched: 5. As DNA, the CDR3 is TGTGCCAGCAGCTTATACAGGGGGCCTCCCACTGAAGCTTTCTTT. Its protein is CASSLYRGPPTEAFF.

This clone was observed a single time. The CDR3 DNA follows: TGCGCCAGCAGCCAAGGGGTTTACAGGGGTCTTCAAAAACTGTTTTTT. Encoded protein: CASSQGVYRGLQKLFF. This sequence joins TRBV4-3 and TRBJ1-4; 7 bases map to TRBD1. This CDR3 comprises 16 residues. Germline trimming cut 1 base from V and 9 bases from J; bases unmatched to any gene: 11. CDR1 is LGHNA, CDR2 YSLEER, per germline.

The J gene is TRBJ1-4, the V gene TRBV5-8; unclear D gene. V shed 4 bases and J shed 6 bases, with 16 bases lying between them. This CDR3 is built from 15 residues. In germline, CDR1 is SGHTS, CDR2 YDEGEE. The CDR3 nucleotides are TGTGCCAGCAGCCTTTCTGCCACGAGAGATGAAAAACTGTTTTTT. Residues: CASSLSATRDEKLFF.

The CDR3 nucleotides are TGTGCCAGCAGCTCGGGACAGAATAATGAAAAACTGTTTTTT. Protein sequence: CASSSGQNNEKLFF. The chain combines TRBV5-4 with TRBJ1-4; TRBD1 aligns across 7 bases. The trim removed 3 bases at V and 4 bases at J, leaving 3 bases unmatched. In germline, CDR1 is SGHNT, CDR2 YYREEE (reference sequence). The CDR3 loop spans 14 amino acids.

This chain joins TRBV2 and TRBJ1-5, with TRBD1 as a possible D gene (5 bases). The V gene's germline CDR1 is SNHLY and CDR2 FYNNEI. This CDR3 contains 15 residues. V lost 2 bases and J lost 4, with 12 bases in between. Here the CDR3 reads CASSELAGNNQPQHF. In DNA, the CDR3 is TGTGCCAGCAGTGAACTGGCAGGGAATAATCAGCCCCAGCATTTT. Variable domain in full (rest from reference TRBV2 and TRBJ1-5): EPEVTQTPSHQVTQMGQEVILRCVPISNHLYFYWYRQILGQKVEFLVSFYNNEISEKSEIFDDQFSVERPDGSNFTLKIRSTKLEDSAMYFCASSELAGNNQPQHFGDGTRLSIL.